This T cell receptor beta chain was observed in a study of monozygotic twins with inflammatory bowel disease. Points from the study as a whole: Ultimately, a single strong signal or clonotype associated with IBD was not supported. A distinction between different T cell subtypes was not possible. Healthy twins showed more clonotype sharing with others than IBD patients, especially patients with disease activity. Twin pairs that were concordant did not differ from discordant pairs in repertoire similarity, possibly from limited power.

On this clonotype itself: What it binds is not known.

TCRdb re-called the 5' RACE reads; one entry per CDR3 protein, DNA not given. Its clone listing holds about 450,000 distinct CDR3 sequences. This TCR derives from a human donor with ulcerative colitis or Crohn's disease, or a healthy co-twin of an affected twin (not recorded which). Sample: blood.

The CDR3 reads CASSLDKLPTAEQYF. The rearrangement links TRBV28 to TRBJ2-7. The CDR3 is 15 residues long. CDR1 is MDHEN, CDR2 SYDVKM, per germline.